One sample yielded the 31 T cell receptor beta chains listed below, sequenced in a study of T cell responses to AZD1222 COVID-19 vaccine (dated by TCRdb to 2020 to 2022). The protocol used for the library was the immunoSEQ multiplex PCR assay. TCRdb holds this immuneACCESS table with in-frame rearrangements only. Some clones are missing; in checked studies, unresolved V genes explain under half, and the rest has no known cause. The sample data list around 150,000 clones, and 90% to 95% of these were observed just once. In total, the top ten clones hold about 6.7% of the sample. The sample's time point, from its label and the paper: about 28 days (+/-7) after the second vaccine dose. Material: peripheral blood, obtained 28 days after the second AZD1222 dose. These receptors were taken from an adult who received the AZD1222 COVID-19 vaccine.

V is TRBV19 and J is TRBJ1-5; D call uncertain. Looked up from germline, CDR1 is LNHDA and CDR2 is SQIVND (reference sequence). Trimming shortened V by 0 bases and J by 1 base, and 13 bases separated the two germline ends. This CDR3 is 17 amino acids long. The CDR3 coding sequence is TGTGCCAGTAGTATAGATAGGGCCCCCAGGAGCAATCAGCCCCAGCATTTT. Encoded protein: CASSIDRAPRSNQPQHF.

This chain links TRBV3-1 (or the pseudogene TRBV3-2) with TRBJ1-5, with 7 nucleotides matching TRBD1. Germline loops: CDR1 LGHDT, CDR2 YNNKEL (reference sequence). J lost 4 bases, V lost 4 bases, and 7 bases had no gene match. The CDR3 is 15 residues long. The CDR3 loop is CASSPLGGPNQPQHF. CDR3 nucleotides: TGTGCCAGCAGCCCTCTAGGGGGCCCAAATCAGCCCCAGCATTTT.

V is TRBV9 and J is TRBJ2-3, with D unresolved. The V end lost 3 bases, the J end lost 5 bases, and 7 bases lay between the germline ends. Germline V gene data show CDR1 as SGDLS and CDR2 as YYNGEE. The CDR3 loop spans 12 amino acids. The CDR3 spells CASSGQRDTQYF. CDR3 bases: TGTGCCAGCAGCGGCCAACGAGATACGCAGTATTTT. Full variable domain (remainder filled in from reference TRBV9 and TRBJ2-3): DSGVTQTPKHLITATGQRVTLRCSPRSGDLSVYWYQQSLDQGLQFLIQYYNGEERAKGNILERFSAQQFPDLHSELNLSSLELGDSALYFCASSGQRDTQYFGPGTRLTVL.

V usage is TRBV30 and J usage is TRBJ1-5; 8 bases fit TRBD1. CDR1 and CDR2 (germline): GTSNPN, SVGIG (reference sequence). The CDR3 loop spans 11 amino acids. V shed 7 bases, J shed 9 bases, and the junction held 5 bases outside the gene matches. Here the CDR3 DNA reads TGTGCCTCAGGGGGCGCGGGGCCCCAGCATTTT. Protein sequence: CASGGAGPQHF.

The rearrangement links TRBV27 to TRBJ2-2; 7 bases are shared with TRBD1. Per germline, CDR1 MNHEY and CDR2 SMNVEV (reference sequence). The CDR3 sequence is 15 residues long. V lost 8 bases and J lost 2; bases outside the gene matches: 8. Here the CDR3 DNA reads TGTGCCAGCGGAAAACGACAGGGAAACACCGGGGAGCTGTTTTTT. Translated: CASGKRQGNTGELFF.

The V and J genes are TRBV21-1 and TRBJ2-6. TRBV21-1 is termed a pseudogene. The CDR3 consists of 15 residues. CDR3: CASSNRGGRSNVLTF. The CDR3 region has the DNA TGTGCCAGCAGCAATCGAGGGGGGAGGTCCAACGTCCTGACTTTC.

As DNA, the CDR3 is TGTGCCAGCAGTAAGGGGGCGCAGCCCCAGCATTTT. It is translated as CASSKGAQPQHF. The gene calls are TRBV6-2 or TRBV6-3 and TRBJ1-5, with 7 bases lining up with TRBD1. CDR1 and CDR2 (germline): MNHEY, SVGEGT. The length of the CDR3 is 12 residues. The junction had 2 bases not matched to a gene; V was cut back by 5 bases and J by 7 bases.

The chain joins TRBV5-8 to TRBJ2-5; D gene uncertain. Between the trimmed V and J ends, which lost 4 bases and 0 bases, there was a span of 1 base. Germline CDR1 SGHTS, CDR2 YDEGEE. CDR3 length: 11 amino acids. The CDR3 region has the DNA TGTGCCAGCAGCCACCAAGAGACCCAGTACTTC. Protein product: CASSHQETQYF.

The rearrangement links TRBV7-9 to TRBJ1-2, with D possibly TRBD1 on 6 matching bases. This CDR3 contains 14 residues. Per the germline V gene, CDR1 is SEHNR and CDR2 is FQNEAQ (reference sequence). The V gene lost 7 bases and the J gene lost 0 bases, with 12 bases spanning the gap. The CDR3 DNA sequence: TGTGCCAGCACCGAACAGGGCACTAACTATGGCTACACCTTC. Translating it yields CASTEQGTNYGYTF. Full variable domain (rest looked up from reference TRBV7-9 and TRBJ1-2): DTGVSQNPRHKITKRGQNVTFRCDPISEHNRLYWYRQTLGQGPEFLTYFQNEAQLEKSRLLSDRFSAERPKGSFSTLEIQRTEQGDSAMYLCASTEQGTNYGYTFGSGTRLTVV.

This chain uses TRBV7-9 with TRBJ1-1; D is uncertain. This CDR3 spans 14 amino acids. Trimming left V 5 bases short and J 4 bases short, with 14 bases between. Germline CDR1 reads SEHNR; CDR2 reads FQNEAQ (reference sequence). CDR3 in amino acids: CASSQAAGGTEAFF. DNA for the CDR3: TGTGCCAGCAGCCAGGCAGCGGGCGGCACTGAAGCTTTCTTT.

The rearrangement joins TRBV9 to TRBJ2-3; D ambiguous. Germline V gene data show CDR1 as SGDLS and CDR2 as YYNGEE. The CDR3 length is 17 residues. Trimming pared 0 bases from V and 0 bases from J, leaving 14 bases between. The CDR3 sequence is CASSVAAGYSSTDTQYF. DNA for the CDR3: TGTGCCAGCAGCGTAGCGGCAGGATATTCTAGCACAGATACGCAGTATTTT.

The genes are TRBV5-1 and TRBJ1-5, with 8 bases lining up with TRBD1. The length of the CDR3 is 15 residues. V shed 0 bases, J shed 2 bases, and the junction held 1 base outside the gene matches. The V gene's germline CDR1 is SGHRS and CDR2 YFSETQ. CDR3: CASSLGGQGNQPQHF. The DNA for the CDR3 is TGCGCCAGCAGCTTGGGGGGACAGGGCAATCAGCCCCAGCATTTT.

On this clone: An end of the junction does not agree with germline; a read error may underlie this. The rearrangement joins TRBV6-2 or TRBV6-3 to TRBJ1-1; D gene ambiguous. Germline CDR1 and CDR2: MNHEY and SVGEGT. The CDR3 contains 12 residues. The CDR3 nucleotides read TGTGCCAGCAGTTACTCGCTCACGGCGGAGTCATTT. Encoded protein: CASSYSLTAESF.

V gene TRBV14 combines with J gene TRBJ1-2; no firm D call. The germline V gene has CDR1 SGHDN and CDR2 FVKESK. With 3 bases removed from V and 2 bases from J, the gap between germline ends came to 4 bases. The CDR3 totals 12 residues. Written as DNA, the CDR3 is TGTGCCAGCAGCCAGGACAACTATGGCTACACCTTC. This encodes CASSQDNYGYTF. Looking up the rest from reference TRBV14 and TRBJ1-2 gives the full variable domain: EAGVTQFPSHSVIEKGQTVTLRCDPISGHDNLYWYRRVMGKEIKFLLHFVKESKQDESGMPNNRFLAERTGGTYSTLKVQPAELEDSGVYFCASSQDNYGYTFGSGTRLTVV.

The count of this clone is one. The chain links TRBV2 to TRBJ1-6, with 8 bases that match TRBD1. CDR3 size: 17 residues. V was clipped by 4 bases and J by 1 base; unmatched bases: 6. Germline CDR1 reads SNHLY; CDR2 reads FYNNEI. The CDR3 DNA reads as TGTGCCAGCAGTGTATGGACAGGGAATTCCTATAATTCACCCCTCCACTTT. It codes for CASSVWTGNSYNSPLHF.

The chain carries TRBV14 and TRBJ2-7; no firm D call. Germline values: CDR1 SGHDN, CDR2 FVKESK. CDR3 length: 17 residues. The V end lost 0 bases, the J end lost 2 bases, and 17 bases lay between the germline ends. The CDR3: CASSQDYWKQETYEQYF. The CDR3 DNA is TGTGCCAGCAGCCAAGATTATTGGAAGCAGGAGACCTACGAGCAGTACTTC.

The V call is TRBV19, the J call TRBJ2-5, with 8 bases identical to TRBD1. Germline loops: CDR1 LNHDA, CDR2 SQIVND (reference sequence). The CDR3 runs to 16 residues. The V gene end was trimmed by 6 bases and the J gene end by 5 bases; junction bases not matched to a gene: 14. The CDR3 DNA reads as TGTGCCAGTAGAACCGGGACAGGAGGAACGGGGGAGACCCAGTACTTC. It encodes CASRTGTGGTGETQYF.

This clone was counted a single time. The rearrangement links TRBV3-1 (or the pseudogene TRBV3-2) to TRBJ2-2, with 13 positions matching TRBD2. V dropped 4 bases and J dropped 6; count of bases not matched to a gene: 8. CDR1 LGHDT and CDR2 YNNKEL come from the germline V gene (reference sequence). The CDR3 totals 17 residues. The CDR3 spells CASSRRDGLAGAGELFF. In DNA form, the CDR3 reads TGTGCCAGCAGCCGAAGAGATGGACTAGCGGGGGCCGGGGAGCTGTTTTTT.

This clone has only a few counts. V gene TRBV29-1 combines with J gene TRBJ1-2; the D gene is possibly TRBD1 (6 bases). Germline V CDR1 and CDR2: SQVTM, ANQGSEA. The CDR3 loop spans 13 amino acids. Trimming stripped 4 bases from V and 3 bases from J, with 12 bases between. CDR3 DNA: TGCAGCGTTGTTTCAGGGGTTGACTATGGCTACACCTTC. Protein: CSVVSGVDYGYTF.

The table lists this clone with a count of one. The chain carries TRBV6-1 and TRBJ1-2, with D uncertain. V dropped 2 bases and J dropped 4 bases, with 11 bases sitting between them. CDR3 length equals 14 residues. Germline V gives CDR1 MNHNS, CDR2 SASEGT. The CDR3: CASSEWVASYGYTF. The CDR3 nucleotides read TGTGCCAGCAGTGAATGGGTTGCGAGCTATGGCTACACCTTC.

The chain is built from TRBV7-9 and TRBJ1-1, with D unclear. The germline V and J ends were trimmed by 7 bases and 0 bases, with 6 bases remaining between them. There are 12 residues in the CDR3. Germline V gene data show CDR1 as SEHNR and CDR2 as FQNEAQ (reference sequence). The CDR3 nucleotides are TGTGCCAGCACCCGGGTGAACACTGAAGCTTTCTTT. Protein sequence: CASTRVNTEAFF. Together with reference TRBV7-9 and TRBJ1-1, the CDR3 gives the full variable domain: DTGVSQNPRHKITKRGQNVTFRCDPISEHNRLYWYRQTLGQGPEFLTYFQNEAQLEKSRLLSDRFSAERPKGSFSTLEIQRTEQGDSAMYLCASTRVNTEAFFGQGTRLTVV.

The rearrangement uses TRBV29-1 and TRBJ2-1; no clear D. With 4 bases removed from V and 12 bases from J, the gap between germline ends came to 16 bases. The germline V gene encodes CDR1 SQVTM and CDR2 ANQGSEA. The CDR3 has 12 amino acids. For the CDR3, the DNA is TGCAGCGTTGGTTTTCTAGGGTTGGGGCAGTTCTTC. Translating gives CSVGFLGLGQFF.

V gene TRBV6-6 combines with J gene TRBJ1-2, with TRBD1 as a possible D gene (6 bases). Trimming pared 6 bases from V and 2 bases from J, leaving 16 bases between. From germline, CDR1 is MNHNY and CDR2 SVGAGI (reference sequence). CDR3 length equals 15 residues. The CDR3 region has the DNA TGTGCCAGCAGCCTTACGACAGGCTCCAACTATGGCTACACCTTC. Protein: CASSLTTGSNYGYTF.

V is TRBV5-8 and J is TRBJ1-5; no definite D call. V was clipped by 0 bases and J by 6 bases, with 10 bases between them. The CDR3 loop spans 14 amino acids. Germline V CDR1 and CDR2: SGHTS, YDEGEE. The CDR3 spells CASSLVRVGQPQHF. The CDR3 region has the DNA TGTGCCAGCAGCTTGGTTCGGGTTGGTCAGCCCCAGCATTTT. Supplemented by reference TRBV5-8 and TRBJ1-5, the full variable domain reads EAGVTQSPTHLIKTRGQQATLRCSPISGHTSVYWYQQALGLGLQFLLWYDEGEERNRGNFPPRFSGRQFPNYSSELNVNALELEDSALYLCASSLVRVGQPQHFGDGTRLSIL.

The V call is TRBV30, the J call TRBJ2-7; D may be TRBD2 (7 bases). The CDR3 has 14 amino acids. Deletions cut 3 bases from V and 6 bases from J, with 18 bases between. Germline CDR1 is GTSNPN and CDR2 is SVGIG (reference sequence). CDR3: CAWRPWGGAGEQYF. The CDR3 nucleotides read TGTGCCTGGAGACCCTGGGGGGGGGCCGGCGAGCAGTACTTC.

This clone was seen a single time. The CDR3 loop is CASSLPQYEQYF. For the CDR3, the DNA is TGTGCCAGCAGTTTACCCCAATACGAGCAGTACTTC. The chain combines TRBV28 with TRBJ2-7; no reliable D call. This CDR3 is 12 amino acids long. Germline V lookup: CDR1 MDHEN, CDR2 SYDVKM. The V end lost 2 bases, the J end lost 4 bases, and 6 bases lay between the germline ends.

The CDR3 spells CASSQTDRTNTGELFF. Here the CDR3 DNA reads TGTGCCAGCAGCCAAACCGACAGAACGAACACCGGGGAGCTGTTTTTT. J is TRBJ2-2 and V is TRBV13; D may be TRBD1 (5 bases). Deletions cut 5 bases from V and 0 bases from J, with 13 bases between. The CDR3 length is 16 residues. CDR1 and CDR2 from the germline V gene are PRHDT and FYEKMQ (reference sequence).

The chain has TRBV4-2 and TRBJ1-1; D gene ambiguous. CDR1 and CDR2 from the germline V gene are LGHNA and YNFKEQ. The CDR3 totals 14 residues. The germline V and J ends were trimmed by 4 bases and 1 base, with 10 bases remaining between them. The CDR3 nucleotides are TGTGCCAGCAGCCCGAGTTACGAGAACACTGAAGCTTTCTTT. Protein product: CASSPSYENTEAFF.

This clone has just one count. V is TRBV2 and J is TRBJ1-6; TRBD1 matches 7 bases. In germline, CDR1 is SNHLY, CDR2 FYNNEI. This CDR3 has 13 residues. Trimming removed 8 bases from V and 9 bases from J; junction bases left unmatched: 7. The CDR3 bases are TGTGCCAGCCTCGACAGGGAGAGTTCACCCCTCCACTTT. It yields the protein CASLDRESSPLHF.

Comments on this clone: Other DNA sequences within the sample encode an identical CDR3. The rearrangement links TRBV6-1 to TRBJ2-7, with D uncertain. V dropped 6 bases and J dropped 3 bases, with 6 bases sitting between them. From germline, CDR1 is MNHNS and CDR2 SASEGT. The CDR3 totals 11 residues. The CDR3 loop reads CASSPSYEQYF. The CDR3 DNA is TGTGCCAGCAGCCCCAGCTACGAGCAGTACTTC.

The V gene is TRBV12-3 or TRBV12-4, the J gene TRBJ1-1; D is unclear. The CDR3 runs 13 residues. V was shortened by 5 bases and J by 1 base, with 8 bases between the two germline ends. CDR3 in DNA: TGTGCCAGCAGTGGCGAGGGGAACACTGAAGCTTTCTTT. Translation gives CASSGEGNTEAFF.